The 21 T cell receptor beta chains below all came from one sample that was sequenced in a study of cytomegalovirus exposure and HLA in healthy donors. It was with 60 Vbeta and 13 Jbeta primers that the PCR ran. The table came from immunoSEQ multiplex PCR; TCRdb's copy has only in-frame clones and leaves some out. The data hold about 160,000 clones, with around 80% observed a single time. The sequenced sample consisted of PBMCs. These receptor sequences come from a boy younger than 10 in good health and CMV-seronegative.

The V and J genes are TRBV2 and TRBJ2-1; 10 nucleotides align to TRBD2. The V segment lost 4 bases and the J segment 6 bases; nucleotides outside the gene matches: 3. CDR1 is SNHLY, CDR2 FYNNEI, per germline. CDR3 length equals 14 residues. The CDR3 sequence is CASSVWTSGNEQFF. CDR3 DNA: TGTGCCAGCAGTGTTTGGACTAGCGGCAATGAGCAGTTCTTC.

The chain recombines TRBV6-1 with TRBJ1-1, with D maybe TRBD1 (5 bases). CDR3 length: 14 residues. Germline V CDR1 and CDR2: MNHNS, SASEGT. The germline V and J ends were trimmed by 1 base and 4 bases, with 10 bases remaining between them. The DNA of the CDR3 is TGTGCCAGCAGTGAAGGGGAAGGGGTCACTGAAGCTTTCTTT. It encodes CASSEGEGVTEAFF.

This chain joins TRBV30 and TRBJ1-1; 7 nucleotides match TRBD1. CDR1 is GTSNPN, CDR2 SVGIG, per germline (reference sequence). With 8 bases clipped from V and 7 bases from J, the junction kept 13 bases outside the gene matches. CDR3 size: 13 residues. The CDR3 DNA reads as TGTGCCGGCGAAGGGTGGGACAGTTATGAAGCTTTCTTT. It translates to CAGEGWDSYEAFF.

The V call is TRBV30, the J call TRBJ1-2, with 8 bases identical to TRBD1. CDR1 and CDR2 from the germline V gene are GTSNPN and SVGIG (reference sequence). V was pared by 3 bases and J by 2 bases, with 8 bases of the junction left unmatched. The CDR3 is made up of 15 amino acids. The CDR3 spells CAWSQDRGPNYGYTF. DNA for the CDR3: TGTGCCTGGAGCCAAGACAGGGGCCCAAACTATGGCTACACCTTC.

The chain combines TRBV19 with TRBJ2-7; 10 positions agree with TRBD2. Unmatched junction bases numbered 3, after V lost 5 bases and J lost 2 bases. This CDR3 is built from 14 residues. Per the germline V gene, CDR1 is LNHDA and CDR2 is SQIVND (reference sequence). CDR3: CASSLGLAAYEQYF. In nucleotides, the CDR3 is TGTGCCAGTAGTTTAGGACTAGCGGCCTACGAGCAGTACTTC.

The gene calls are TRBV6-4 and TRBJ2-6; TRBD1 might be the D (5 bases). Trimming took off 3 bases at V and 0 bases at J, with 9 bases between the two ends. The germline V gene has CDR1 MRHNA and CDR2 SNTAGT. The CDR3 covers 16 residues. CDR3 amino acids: CASSEGDNSGANVLTF. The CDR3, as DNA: TGTGCCAGCAGTGAAGGGGATAACTCTGGGGCCAACGTCCTGACTTTC.

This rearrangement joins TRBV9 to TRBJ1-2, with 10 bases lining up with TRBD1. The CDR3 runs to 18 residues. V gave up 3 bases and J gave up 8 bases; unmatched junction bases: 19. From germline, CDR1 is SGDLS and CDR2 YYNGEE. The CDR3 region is CASSASGTGEVYLRGYTF. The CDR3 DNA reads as TGTGCCAGCAGCGCCTCCGGGACAGGGGAAGTATATCTCCGGGGCTACACCTTC.

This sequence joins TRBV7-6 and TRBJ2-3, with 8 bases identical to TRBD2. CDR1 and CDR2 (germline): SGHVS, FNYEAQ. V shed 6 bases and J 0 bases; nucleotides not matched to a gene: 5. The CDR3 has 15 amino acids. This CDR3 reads CASRAGGVSTDTQYF. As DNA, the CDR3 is TGTGCCAGCAGGGCGGGGGGCGTTAGCACAGATACGCAGTATTTT.

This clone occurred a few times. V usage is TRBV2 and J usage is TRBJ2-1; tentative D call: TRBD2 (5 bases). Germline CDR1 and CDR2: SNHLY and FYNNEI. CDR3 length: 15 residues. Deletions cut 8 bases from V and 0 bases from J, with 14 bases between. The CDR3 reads CASVSGEGSYNEQFF. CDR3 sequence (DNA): TGTGCCAGCGTTTCCGGAGAGGGCTCCTACAATGAGCAGTTCTTC.

The CDR3 is CSVAETSGNTQYF. CDR3 coding DNA: TGCAGCGTTGCCGAGACTAGCGGAAATACGCAGTATTTT. The rearrangement links TRBV29-1 to TRBJ2-3; 9 positions match TRBD2. The germline CDR1 and CDR2 sequences are SQVTM and ANQGSEA. The CDR3 has 13 residues. Trimming cost V 4 bases and J 7 bases; bases outside gene matches: 6.

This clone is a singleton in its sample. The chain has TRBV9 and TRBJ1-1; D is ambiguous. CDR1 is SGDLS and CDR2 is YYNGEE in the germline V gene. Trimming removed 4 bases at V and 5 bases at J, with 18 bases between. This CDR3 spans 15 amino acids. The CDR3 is CASSPRETGGTEAFF. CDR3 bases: TGTGCCAGCAGCCCCCGGGAGACGGGCGGTACTGAAGCTTTCTTT.

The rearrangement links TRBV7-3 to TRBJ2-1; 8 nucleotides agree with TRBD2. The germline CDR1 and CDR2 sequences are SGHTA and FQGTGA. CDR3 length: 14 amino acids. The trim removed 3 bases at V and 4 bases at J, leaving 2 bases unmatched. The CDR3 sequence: CASSFSGKYNEQFF. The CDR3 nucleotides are TGTGCCAGCAGCTTTAGCGGGAAATACAATGAGCAGTTCTTC. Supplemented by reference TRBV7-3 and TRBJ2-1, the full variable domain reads GAGVSQTPSNKVTEKGKYVELRCDPISGHTALYWYRQSLGQGPEFLIYFQGTGAADDSGLPNDRFFAVRPEGSVSTLKIQRTERGDSAVYLCASSFSGKYNEQFFGPGTRLTVL.

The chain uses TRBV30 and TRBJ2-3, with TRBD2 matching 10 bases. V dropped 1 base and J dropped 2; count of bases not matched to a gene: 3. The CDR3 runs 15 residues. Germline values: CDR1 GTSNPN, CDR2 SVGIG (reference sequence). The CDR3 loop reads CAWSGGLADTDTQYF. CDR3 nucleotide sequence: TGTGCCTGGAGTGGAGGACTAGCGGACACAGATACGCAGTATTTT.

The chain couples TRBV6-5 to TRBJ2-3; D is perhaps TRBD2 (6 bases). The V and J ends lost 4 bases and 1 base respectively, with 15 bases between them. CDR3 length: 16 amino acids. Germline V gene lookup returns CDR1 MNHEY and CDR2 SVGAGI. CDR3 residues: CASSSARVAGTDTQYF. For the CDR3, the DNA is TGTGCCAGCAGTTCCGCTAGGGTAGCGGGCACAGATACGCAGTATTTT.

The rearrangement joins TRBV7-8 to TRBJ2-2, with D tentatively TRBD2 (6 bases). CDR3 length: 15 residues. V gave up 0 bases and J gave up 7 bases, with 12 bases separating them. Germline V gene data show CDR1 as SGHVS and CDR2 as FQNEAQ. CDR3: CASSLARDSGGELFF. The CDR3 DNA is TGTGCCAGCAGCTTAGCGAGGGACTCCGGCGGGGAGCTGTTTTTT.

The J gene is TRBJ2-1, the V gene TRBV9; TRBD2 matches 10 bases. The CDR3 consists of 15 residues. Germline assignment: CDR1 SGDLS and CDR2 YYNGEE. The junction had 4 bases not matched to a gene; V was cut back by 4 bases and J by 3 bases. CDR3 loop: CASSHLAGVYNEQFF. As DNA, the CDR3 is TGTGCCAGCAGCCATCTAGCGGGGGTCTACAATGAGCAGTTCTTC.

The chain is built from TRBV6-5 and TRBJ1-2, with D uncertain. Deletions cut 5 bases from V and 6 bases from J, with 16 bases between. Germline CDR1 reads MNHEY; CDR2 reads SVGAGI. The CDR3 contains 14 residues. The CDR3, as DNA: TGTGCCAGCAGTCGACCATGGGCAGGCGATGGCTACACCTTC. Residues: CASSRPWAGDGYTF.

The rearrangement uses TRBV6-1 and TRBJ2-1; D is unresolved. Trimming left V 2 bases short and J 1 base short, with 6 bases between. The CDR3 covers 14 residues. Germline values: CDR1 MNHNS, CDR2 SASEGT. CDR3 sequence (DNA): TGTGCCAGCAGTGAACCCGGTTCCTACAATGAGCAGTTCTTC. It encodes CASSEPGSYNEQFF.

CDR3 sequence reads: CASSLQGATEAFF. DNA of the CDR3: TGTGCCAGCAGTCTACAGGGGGCGACTGAAGCTTTCTTT. The rearrangement links TRBV6-5 to TRBJ1-1; TRBD1 matches 9 bases. CDR1 and CDR2 (germline): MNHEY, SVGAGI. The CDR3 is 13 residues long. The junction had 3 bases not matched to a gene; V was cut back by 5 bases and J by 5 bases.

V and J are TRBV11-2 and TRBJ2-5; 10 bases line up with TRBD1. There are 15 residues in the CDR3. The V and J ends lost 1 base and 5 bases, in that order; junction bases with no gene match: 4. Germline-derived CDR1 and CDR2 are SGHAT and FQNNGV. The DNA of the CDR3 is TGTGCCAGCAGCTTAGGGGACAGGGGTGGCGAGACCCAGTACTTC. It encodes CASSLGDRGGETQYF.

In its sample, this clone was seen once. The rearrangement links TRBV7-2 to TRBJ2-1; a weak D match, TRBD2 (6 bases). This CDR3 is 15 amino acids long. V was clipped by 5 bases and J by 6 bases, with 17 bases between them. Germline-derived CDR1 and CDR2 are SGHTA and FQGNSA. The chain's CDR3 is CASSRGNTQVNEQFF. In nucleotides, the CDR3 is TGTGCCAGCAGCCGCGGGAACACACAAGTCAATGAGCAGTTCTTC. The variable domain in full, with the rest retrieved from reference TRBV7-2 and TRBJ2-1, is GAGVSQSPSNKVTEKGKDVELRCDPISGHTALYWYRQSLGQGLEFLIYFQGNSAPDKSGLPSDRFSAERTGGSVSTLTIQRTQQEDSAVYLCASSRGNTQVNEQFFGPGTRLTVL.